One sample yielded the 23 T cell receptor beta chains listed below, sequenced in a study of CD8 T cells in ankylosing spondylitis. Study-wide points: Characteristic, it appeared, of ankylosing spondylitis blood was a TCR beta motif of seven or eight highly homologous variants.

TCRdb redid the calling of the 5' RACE reads with MiXCR, one entry per CDR3 protein. The repertoire holds about 700,000 distinct CDR3 sequences, around a fifth seen once, with under 20% in the top ten. Antigen specificity for these receptors is unknown. The sequenced sample was blood, either unsorted or a sorted T cell fraction (not recorded which). Every receptor here comes from a male donor with ankylosing spondylitis.

This clonotype appeared a few times. The chain carries TRBV12-3 or TRBV12-4 and TRBJ2-2; no definite D call. V lost 6 bases, J lost 7 bases, and 12 bases lay in between. The CDR3 contains 13 residues. CDR3 coding DNA: TGTGCCAGCAGCGGTGATCATTTCGGGGAGCTGTTTTTT. Amino acid sequence: CASSGDHFGELFF.

CDR3 residues: CASSHGPLGTGELFF. The CDR3 DNA reads TGCGCCAGCAGCCATGGGCCGCTGGGCACCGGGGAGCTGTTTTTT. The chain combines TRBV4-1 with TRBJ2-2; D uncertain. Germline assignment: CDR1 MGHRA and CDR2 YSYEKL. The CDR3 spans 15 residues. V lost 3 bases, J lost 4 bases, and 12 bases lay in between.

The gene calls are TRBV5-1 and TRBJ2-2; 9 nucleotides align to TRBD1. The CDR3 consists of 15 residues. Germline V gives CDR1 SGHRS, CDR2 YFSETQ. The V and J ends lost 4 bases and 2 bases, in that order; junction bases with no gene match: 3. The CDR3 sequence is CASSKGQGNTGELFF. The CDR3 DNA sequence: TGCGCCAGCAGCAAGGGACAGGGAAACACCGGGGAGCTGTTTTTT.

This clonotype was seen more than once but under ten times. The rearrangement uses TRBV5-1 and TRBJ1-1; 7 positions agree with TRBD1. This CDR3 has 16 residues. With 0 bases clipped from V and 1 base from J, the junction kept 6 bases outside the gene matches. Germline CDR1 and CDR2: SGHRS and YFSETQ. The CDR3 loop is CASSLEVGTENTEAFF. In DNA, the CDR3 is TGCGCCAGCAGCTTGGAAGTAGGGACAGAGAACACTGAAGCTTTCTTT. The whole variable domain, filled in from reference TRBV5-1 and TRBJ1-1, reads KAGVTQTPRYLIKTRGQQVTLSCSPISGHRSVSWYQQTPGQGLQFLFEYFSETQRNKGNFPGRFSGRQFSNSRSEMNVSTLELGDSALYLCASSLEVGTENTEAFFGQGTRLTVV.

This sequence joins TRBV5-1 and TRBJ1-2; maybe TRBD1 (6 bases). Per the germline V gene, CDR1 is SGHRS and CDR2 is YFSETQ. Trimming cost V 7 bases and J 7 bases, with 17 bases left between them. This CDR3 comprises 13 residues. DNA for the CDR3: TGCGCCAGCCGGCCAGGGGAGGAGGGTGGCTACACCTTC. Residues: CASRPGEEGGYTF. The whole variable domain, remainder taken from reference TRBV5-1 and TRBJ1-2, is KAGVTQTPRYLIKTRGQQVTLSCSPISGHRSVSWYQQTPGQGLQFLFEYFSETQRNKGNFPGRFSGRQFSNSRSEMNVSTLELGDSALYLCASRPGEEGGYTFGSGTRLTVV.

This chain joins TRBV25-1 and TRBJ2-7; a weak D match, TRBD2 (6 bases). The CDR3 extends over 14 amino acids. Germline lookup yields CDR1 MGHDK and CDR2 SYGVNS. The germline V and J ends were trimmed by 7 bases and 3 bases, with 16 bases remaining between them. CDR3 region: CASTGDGKCYEQYF. The CDR3 DNA reads TGTGCCAGCACGGGGGACGGTAAGTGCTACGAGCAGTACTTC.

The chain carries TRBV30 and TRBJ2-5; D perhaps matches TRBD1 (7 bases). The CDR3 is made up of 13 amino acids. The germline CDR1 and CDR2 sequences are GTSNPN and SVGIG (reference sequence). V lost 5 bases and J lost 5, with 15 bases in between. The CDR3 nucleotides read TGTGCCTGGGCGGGACAGCTAAGGGAGACCCAGTACTTC. As protein: CAWAGQLRETQYF.

V usage is TRBV4-2 and J usage is TRBJ1-1; D might be TRBD1 (5 bases). Germline-derived CDR1 and CDR2 are LGHNA and YNFKEQ. V was pared by 1 base and J by 0 bases, with 12 bases between. This CDR3 contains 16 residues. As DNA, the CDR3 is TGTGCCAGCAGCCAAGTTCCAGGGCTAATGAACACTGAAGCTTTCTTT. Residues: CASSQVPGLMNTEAFF.

The gene calls are TRBV6-2 or TRBV6-3 and TRBJ2-5, with a possible D match to TRBD1 (6 bases). Germline V gene lookup returns CDR1 MNHEY and CDR2 SVGEGT. V lost 2 bases and J lost 3, with 13 bases in between. There are 15 residues in the CDR3. CDR3 sequence reads: CASSYGGRGKETQYF. The DNA of the CDR3 is TGTGCCAGCAGTTACGGAGGCAGGGGAAAAGAGACCCAGTACTTC.

The chain joins TRBV11-2 to TRBJ2-1, with D maybe TRBD2 (6 bases). Germline V gene sequence: CDR1 SGHAT, CDR2 FQNNGV. The CDR3 spans 17 residues. V was cut by 5 bases and J by 0 bases, with 17 bases left in between. The chain's CDR3 is CASSPTSKYGSYNEQFF. The CDR3 DNA reads TGTGCCAGCAGCCCGACTAGTAAGTATGGCTCCTACAATGAGCAGTTCTTC.

This clonotype was detected a few times. The V and J genes are TRBV20-1 and TRBJ2-1; unclear D gene. CDR3 length: 12 residues. Germline CDR1 and CDR2: DFQATT and SNEGSKA (reference sequence). V lost 1 base, J lost 6 bases, and 7 bases lay in between. The CDR3 DNA reads as TGCAGTGCTAGAGCAATCCCCAATGAGCAGTTCTTC. As protein: CSARAIPNEQFF.

This clonotype was recorded many times. V is TRBV18 and J is TRBJ1-4; D not resolved. This CDR3 region has 15 residues. The V end lost 6 bases, the J end lost 0 bases, and 11 bases lay between the germline ends. Germline CDR1 is KGHSH and CDR2 is LQKENI. The chain's CDR3 is CASSRDIATNEKLFF. CDR3 nucleotides: TGTGCCAGCTCGCGGGATATTGCAACTAATGAAAAACTGTTTTTT.

This sequence joins TRBV29-1 and TRBJ2-5; D possibly corresponds to TRBD2 (5 bases). V shed 0 bases and J shed 5 bases, with 10 bases lying between them. The germline gives CDR1 SQVTM, CDR2 ANQGSEA. This CDR3 region has 13 residues. The CDR3 spells CSVEDPSLETQYF. CDR3 in DNA: TGCAGCGTTGAAGATCCTAGCCTGGAGACCCAGTACTTC.

In this sample, this clonotype turned up a few times. The CDR3 is CASSLDSDYTDTQYF. The CDR3 DNA reads as TGTGCCAGCAGCCTCGATTCGGACTACACAGATACGCAGTATTTT. The V and J genes are TRBV9 and TRBJ2-3, with D maybe TRBD2 (6 bases). The CDR3 covers 15 residues. Trimming removed 4 bases at V and 2 bases at J, with 14 bases between. Germline loops: CDR1 SGDLS, CDR2 YYNGEE.

In its sample, this clonotype was seen once. This chain uses TRBV11-2 with TRBJ2-7, with 9 bases matching TRBD2. V dropped 6 bases and J dropped 5; count of bases not matched to a gene: 14. The germline CDR1 and CDR2 sequences are SGHAT and FQNNGV. There are 16 residues in the CDR3. The CDR3 sequence: CASRPRTGTSPDEQYF. CDR3 in DNA: TGTGCCAGCAGACCTAGAACCGGGACTAGCCCGGACGAGCAGTACTTC. The entire variable domain, with the rest obtained from reference TRBV11-2 and TRBJ2-7, is as follows: EAGVAQSPRYKIIEKRQSVAFWCNPISGHATLYWYQQILGQGPKLLIQFQNNGVVDDSQLPKDRFSAERLKGVDSTLKIQPAKLEDSAVYLCASRPRTGTSPDEQYFGPGTRLTVT.

V usage is TRBV10-3 and J usage is TRBJ2-3; D might be TRBD2 (6 bases). V lost 3 bases and J lost 6, with 13 bases in between. This CDR3 contains 14 residues. Germline CDR1 and CDR2: ENHRY and SYGVKD. The DNA for the CDR3 is TGTGCCATCAGTGATTCCGGGAGACATGATACGCAGTATTTT. This gives the protein CAISDSGRHDTQYF.

In this sample, this clonotype turned up a few times. The chain links TRBV25-1 to TRBJ2-5; a possible D gene is TRBD2 (7 bases). This CDR3 contains 16 residues. V was trimmed by 1 base and J by 5 bases, leaving 17 bases between them. The germline CDR1 and CDR2 sequences are MGHDK and SYGVNS. The CDR3 coding sequence is TGTGCCAGCAGTGAATGGGTGGGGGGGCAAGAGGAGACCCAGTACTTC. Translation: CASSEWVGGQEETQYF.

This clonotype was recorded many times. The rearrangement uses TRBV5-1 and TRBJ2-3; 9 nucleotides match TRBD1. Germline lookup yields CDR1 SGHRS and CDR2 YFSETQ. The ends lost 6 bases at V and 1 base at J; junction bases unmatched: 3. The CDR3 loop spans 14 amino acids. Written as DNA, the CDR3 is TGCGCCAGCAACAGGGACAGGGGCACAGATACGCAGTATTTT. Its translation is CASNRDRGTDTQYF.

This clonotype showed up just a few times. The chain carries TRBV10-3 and TRBJ1-1; D possibly corresponds to TRBD1 (5 bases). The CDR3 is made up of 13 amino acids. The V and J ends lost 10 bases and 7 bases respectively, with 19 bases between them. Germline loops: CDR1 ENHRY, CDR2 SYGVKD. The DNA for the CDR3 is TGTGCCACCTCCCCGGGAGGGGTTTTTGAAGCTTTCTTT. It yields the protein CATSPGGVFEAFF.

This clonotype was counted only a few times. J is TRBJ2-7 and V is TRBV12-3 or TRBV12-4; the match to TRBD1 covers 9 bases. J gave up 0 bases and V 5 bases, and 5 bases lay outside the gene matches. The CDR3 loop spans 15 amino acids. CDR3 loop: CASSLVQGASYEQYF. The CDR3 bases are TGTGCCAGCAGTCTTGTACAGGGGGCCTCCTACGAGCAGTACTTC.

This clonotype turned up a few times. This chain joins TRBV20-1 and TRBJ2-7; D is perhaps TRBD2 (5 bases). The CDR3 spans 19 residues. The V gene's germline CDR1 is DFQATT and CDR2 SNEGSKA (reference sequence). V dropped 2 bases and J dropped 5 bases, with 31 bases sitting between them. DNA for the CDR3: TGCAGTGCTAGACGGCACCGCCCTTTCGCGAGGGCCTCCGCCGACGAGCAGTACTTC. Residues: CSARRHRPFARASADEQYF.

The V gene is TRBV6-1, the J gene TRBJ2-1; 11 positions agree with TRBD1. The CDR3 extends over 16 amino acids. Trimming removed 6 bases from V and 6 bases from J; junction bases left unmatched: 10. Germline lookup yields CDR1 MNHNS and CDR2 SASEGT. The CDR3 sequence is CASSLKPGTGGNEQFF. CDR3 bases: TGTGCCAGCAGCCTGAAGCCCGGGACAGGGGGCAATGAGCAGTTCTTC.

This sequence joins TRBV5-6 and TRBJ2-5; TRBD1 matches at 10 bases. Germline V gene sequence: CDR1 SGHDT, CDR2 YYEEEE. CDR3 size: 13 residues. V lost 6 bases to trimming and J lost 4 bases; unmatched junction nucleotides: 3. The CDR3: CASTWDRGETQYF. CDR3 nucleotide sequence: TGTGCCAGCACCTGGGACAGGGGAGAGACCCAGTACTTC. Together with reference TRBV5-6 and TRBJ2-5, the CDR3 gives the full variable domain: DAGVTQSPTHLIKTRGQQVTLRCSPKSGHDTVSWYQQALGQGPQFIFQYYEEEERQRGNFPDRFSGHQFPNYSSELNVNALLLGDSALYLCASTWDRGETQYFGPGTRLLVL.